One sample yielded the 10 T cell receptor beta chains listed below, sequenced in a study of T cells in Graves' hyperthyroidism and ophthalmopathy. The CDR3 regions of TCR beta were amplified from RNA transcripts. With the HTBI primer set, the TCR CDR3 went through a first round of RT-PCR. One entry per CDR3 protein, called by TCRdb with MiXCR from the multiplex PCR reads. The sample has 280,000 or so distinct CDR3 sequences, less than 30% seen once. Sequenced material: blood. These receptors were collected from a man between 35 and 55 years old with Graves' hyperthyroidism that later progressed to Graves' ophthalmopathy.

This chain connects TRBV19 to TRBJ2-5, with 7 bases lining up with TRBD2. CDR1 is LNHDA and CDR2 is SQIVND in the germline V gene (reference sequence). Trimming at V came to 10 bases and at J to 5 bases, leaving 13 bases not matched to a gene. This CDR3 is built from 14 residues. This CDR3 is CATASGLADETQYF. The CDR3 bases are TGTGCCACCGCTTCGGGGCTAGCGGACGAGACCCAGTACTTC.

This clonotype was detected only a few times. CDR3 in amino acids: CASSPQNGGGYTF. The CDR3 bases are TGTGCCAGCTCACCACAGAACGGCGGTGGCTACACCTTC. This sequence joins TRBV18 and TRBJ1-2, with D unresolved. Trimming removed 1 base at V and 7 bases at J, with 10 bases between. This CDR3 is 13 amino acids long. Per the germline V gene, CDR1 is KGHSH and CDR2 is LQKENI.

This sequence joins TRBV12-3 or TRBV12-4 and TRBJ2-7; possible D gene TRBD2, 5 bases. The CDR3 consists of 13 residues. With 5 bases removed from V and 6 bases from J, the gap between germline ends came to 14 bases. The CDR3 region is CASSPRGYLEQYF. In DNA, the CDR3 is TGTGCCAGCAGTCCCCGAGGGTACCTCGAGCAGTACTTC.

As concerns this clonotype: Possible read error: a much larger clone is one base away. V usage is TRBV11-1 and J usage is TRBJ2-3; D is unclear. The germline V and J ends were trimmed by 6 bases and 2 bases, with 12 bases remaining between them. CDR1 is SGHAT, CDR2 FQDESV, per germline (reference sequence). The CDR3 extends over 14 amino acids. The CDR3 protein is CASRIQVLTDTQYF. CDR3 coding DNA: TGTGCCAGCAGGATTCAGGTGCTCACAGATACGCAGTATTTT. Full variable domain (outside the CDR3, taken from reference TRBV11-1 and TRBJ2-3): EAEVAQSPRYKITEKSQAVAFWCDPISGHATLYWYRQILGQGPELLVQFQDESVVDDSQLPKDRFSAERLKGVDSTLKIQPAELGDSAMYLCASRIQVLTDTQYFGPGTRLTVL.

There are many counts of this clonotype. The rearrangement uses TRBV27 and TRBJ1-2, with unresolved D. V was cut by 5 bases and J by 3 bases, with 19 bases left in between. CDR1 and CDR2 (germline): MNHEY, SMNVEV (reference sequence). The CDR3 length is 16 residues. CDR3 loop: CASSPRPAGEDYGYTF. CDR3 DNA sequence: TGTGCCAGCAGTCCCCGGCCGGCCGGAGAGGACTATGGCTACACCTTC.

This clonotype was found many times. V and J are TRBV12-3 or TRBV12-4 and TRBJ2-5; D unclear. This CDR3 contains 13 residues. With 2 bases removed from V and 2 bases from J, the gap between germline ends came to 6 bases. CDR3 protein: CASSLPGQETQYF. The CDR3 nucleotides read TGTGCCAGCAGTTTACCAGGACAAGAGACCCAGTACTTC.

This clonotype was seen repeatedly, ten times or more. The chain uses TRBV6-5 and TRBJ1-5, with D perhaps TRBD1 (5 bases). From germline, CDR1 is MNHEY and CDR2 SVGAGI. This CDR3 region has 17 residues. V was trimmed by 1 base and J by 0 bases, leaving 13 bases between them. Here the CDR3 DNA reads TGTGCCAGCAGTTACTGGGGCAGGGAAAATAGCAATCAGCCCCAGCATTTT. Translation: CASSYWGRENSNQPQHF.

This clonotype appeared once. The gene calls are TRBV19 and TRBJ2-2, with D tentatively TRBD2 (6 bases). CDR3 length equals 16 residues. Trimming stripped 3 bases from V and 4 bases from J, with 15 bases between. Germline V CDR1 and CDR2: LNHDA, SQIVND (reference sequence). CDR3 in amino acids: CASSMGSGRRTGELFF. The CDR3 DNA reads as TGTGCCAGTAGTATGGGGAGCGGGCGGCGCACCGGGGAGCTGTTTTTT. The full variable domain, with the rest looked up from reference TRBV19 and TRBJ2-2, is DGGITQSPKYLFRKEGQNVTLSCEQNLNHDAMYWYRQDPGQGLRLIYYSQIVNDFQKGDIAEGYSVSREKKESFPLTVTSAQKNPTAFYLCASSMGSGRRTGELFFGEGSRLTVL.

This clonotype was observed at least ten times. V is TRBV20-1 and J is TRBJ2-7; TRBD2 aligns across 8 bases. After removal of 6 bases from V and 2 bases from J, the junction contained 9 bases not matched to a gene. The germline V gene encodes CDR1 DFQATT and CDR2 SNEGSKA (reference sequence). CDR3 size: 14 residues. The CDR3 nucleotides read TGCAGTGCGCGGAGACTAGCGACTACCTACGAGCAGTACTTC. It yields the protein CSARRLATTYEQYF.

In this sample, this clonotype turned up many times. The CDR3 loop reads CASSCRLTSGPPGYQETQYF. CDR3 DNA sequence: TGTGCCAGCAGCTGCCGCTTGACTAGCGGGCCCCCAGGGTACCAAGAGACCCAGTACTTC. The chain uses TRBV12-3 or TRBV12-4 and TRBJ2-5; TRBD2 matches 10 bases. The junction had 19 bases not matched to a gene; V was cut back by 6 bases and J by 0 bases. This CDR3 comprises 20 residues.